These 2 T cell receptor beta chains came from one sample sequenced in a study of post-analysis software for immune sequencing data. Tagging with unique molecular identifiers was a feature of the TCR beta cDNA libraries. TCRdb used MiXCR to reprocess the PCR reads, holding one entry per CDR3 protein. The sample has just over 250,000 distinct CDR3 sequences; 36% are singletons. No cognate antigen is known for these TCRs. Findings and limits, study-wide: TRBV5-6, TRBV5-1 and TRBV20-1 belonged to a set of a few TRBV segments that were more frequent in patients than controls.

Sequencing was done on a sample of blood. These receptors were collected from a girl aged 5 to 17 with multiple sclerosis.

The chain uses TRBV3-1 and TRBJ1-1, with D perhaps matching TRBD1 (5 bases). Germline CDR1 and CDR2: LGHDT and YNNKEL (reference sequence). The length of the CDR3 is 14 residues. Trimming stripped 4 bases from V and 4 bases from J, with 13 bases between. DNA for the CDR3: TGTGCCAGCAGCCCCCAACCGGGGGGCACTGAAGCTTTCTTT. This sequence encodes CASSPQPGGTEAFF.

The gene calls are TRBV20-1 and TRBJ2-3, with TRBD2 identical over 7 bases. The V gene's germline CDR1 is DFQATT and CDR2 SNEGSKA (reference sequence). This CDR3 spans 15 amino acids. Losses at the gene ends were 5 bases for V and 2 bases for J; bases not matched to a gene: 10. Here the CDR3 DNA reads TGCAGTGCTCCCCTTGGGGGGGGGGTCACAGATACGCAGTATTTT. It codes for CSAPLGGGVTDTQYF.